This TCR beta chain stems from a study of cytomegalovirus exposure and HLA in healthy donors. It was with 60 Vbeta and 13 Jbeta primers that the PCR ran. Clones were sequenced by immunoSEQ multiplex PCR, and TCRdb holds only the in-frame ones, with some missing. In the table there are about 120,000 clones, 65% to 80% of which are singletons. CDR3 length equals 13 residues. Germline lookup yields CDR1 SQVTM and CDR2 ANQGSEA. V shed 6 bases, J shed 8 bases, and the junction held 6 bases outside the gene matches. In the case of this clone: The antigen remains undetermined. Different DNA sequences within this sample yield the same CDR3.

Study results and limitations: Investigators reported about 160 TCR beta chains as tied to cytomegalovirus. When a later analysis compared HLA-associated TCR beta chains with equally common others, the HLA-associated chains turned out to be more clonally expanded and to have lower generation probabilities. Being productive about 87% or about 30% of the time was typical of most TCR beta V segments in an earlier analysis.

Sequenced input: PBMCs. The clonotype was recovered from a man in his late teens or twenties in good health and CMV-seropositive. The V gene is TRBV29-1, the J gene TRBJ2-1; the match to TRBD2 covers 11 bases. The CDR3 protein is CSVVAGGHDEQFF. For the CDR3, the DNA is TGCAGCGTCGTAGCGGGAGGGCACGATGAGCAGTTCTTC.